In its sample, the clone carrying this TCR beta chain was seen once. Its antigen is undetermined. This sample was included in a study of T cell responses to AZD1222 COVID-19 vaccine. Study results and limitations: The span of vaccine-associated CD4 TCRs extended across spike, with dominance at 160-218 and 743-854.

The method was immunoSEQ multiplex PCR; TCRdb's version includes in-frame clones alone and lacks a portion of them. Of about 150,000 clones detected, 75% to 95% appear once; the ten largest clones hold 1.8%. This CDR3 comprises 14 residues. The sample was peripheral blood, taken on day 0 of AZD1222 vaccination. The chain has TRBV21-1 and TRBJ2-7; no DNA check was done on the table's D call, TRBD1. TRBV21-1 is tagged as a pseudogene. The sequence derives from an adult in good health. CDR3 loop: CASSKQGNSYEQYF. The CDR3 coding sequence is TGTGCCAGCAGCAAACAGGGTAACTCCTACGAGCAGTACTTC.